What follows are 22 T cell receptor beta chains derived from one specimen sequenced in a study of shared clonotypes between healthy human individuals. Only CD45RO-negative cells positively selected for CCR7 counted as naive CD8 cells, so terminally differentiated effector memory CD45RA+ cells were excluded. Using immunoSEQ multiplex PCR, the repertoire was profiled, and TCRdb retains in-frame clones only, with some absent. Among about 2.1 million clones listed, around 93% were seen once. Sequencing was carried out using naive CD8+ T cells from PBMCs. All receptors come from a man between 18 and 35 years old in good health. Some clones in this sample may be carry-over from other donors' samples.

J is TRBJ1-1 and V is TRBV27; D ambiguous. Trimming took 0 bases from V and 0 from J, leaving 11 bases between them. Germline V lookup: CDR1 MNHEY, CDR2 SMNVEV (reference sequence). CDR3 size: 16 residues. CDR3: CASSLSNGVLNTEAFF. CDR3 sequence (DNA): TGTGCCAGCAGTTTATCCAACGGGGTTCTGAACACTGAAGCTTTCTTT.

The CDR3 DNA is TGTGCCAGCAGCGTAGAAGGTGCGGACAGGAGTAACACTGAAGCTTTCTTT. Translated: CASSVEGADRSNTEAFF. V is TRBV9 and J is TRBJ1-1; TRBD1 matches at 7 bases. Trimming cost V 0 bases and J 2 bases; bases outside gene matches: 10. Germline CDR1 and CDR2: SGDLS and YYNGEE. The CDR3 has 17 amino acids.

This chain joins TRBV9 and TRBJ2-7, with 9 nucleotides matching TRBD1. The germline V gene has CDR1 SGDLS and CDR2 YYNGEE. V trimming: 3 bases; J trimming: 3 bases; junction bases outside the gene matches: 7. This CDR3 has 15 residues. The CDR3 spells CASSATGGGHYEQYF. CDR3 sequence (DNA): TGTGCCAGCAGCGCCACAGGGGGCGGCCACTACGAGCAGTACTTC.

To note about this clone: The identical CDR3 is also encoded by other nucleotide sequences in the sample. This chain joins TRBV27 and TRBJ1-2; 7 bases match TRBD1. Germline V gives CDR1 MNHEY, CDR2 SMNVEV (reference sequence). V was clipped by 6 bases and J by 2 bases; unmatched bases: 3. The CDR3 extends over 13 amino acids. As DNA, the CDR3 is TGTGCCAGCAGCCCACAGGGGAACTATGGCTACACCTTC. Translation gives CASSPQGNYGYTF.

This chain connects TRBV9 to TRBJ1-2; D not certain. The CDR3 totals 15 residues. Per the germline V gene, CDR1 is SGDLS and CDR2 is YYNGEE. V was clipped by 0 bases and J by 1 base, with 10 bases between them. The CDR3 nucleotides are TGTGCCAGCAGCGTAGGCCAAGACGTTAACTATGGCTACACCTTC. It specifies CASSVGQDVNYGYTF.

The rearrangement links TRBV4-3 to TRBJ2-7; 14 bases fit TRBD2. The V gene's germline CDR1 is LGHNA and CDR2 YSLEER. The CDR3 loop spans 20 amino acids. Trimming took 0 bases from V and 2 from J; bases not matched to a gene: 12. CDR3 in DNA: TGCGCCAGCAGCCAAGATCCAGGGGGACTAGCGGGAGAAGGGGCCTACGAGCAGTACTTC. It encodes CASSQDPGGLAGEGAYEQYF.

This chain uses TRBV5-6 with TRBJ1-5; D is unclear. The V gene lost 3 bases and the J gene lost 7 bases, with 23 bases spanning the gap. Germline V gene data show CDR1 as SGHDT and CDR2 as YYEEEE. The CDR3 contains 17 residues. The CDR3 coding sequence is TGTGCCAGCAGCTCGTTCACCGGGCCCCCGAGTGAACAGCCCCAGCATTTT. This sequence encodes CASSSFTGPPSEQPQHF.

The chain links TRBV28 to TRBJ1-2, with 9 bases lining up with TRBD1. Germline V gene sequence: CDR1 MDHEN, CDR2 SYDVKM. Germline trimming cut 7 bases from V and 5 bases from J; bases unmatched to any gene: 8. The CDR3 covers 14 residues. CDR3 DNA: TGTGCCAGCACTCGGACAGGGGACCGTTATGGCTACACCTTC. It encodes CASTRTGDRYGYTF.

The chain joins TRBV5-6 to TRBJ2-3; TRBD2 agrees at 9 bases. Trimming cost V 4 bases and J 4 bases; bases outside gene matches: 7. Germline V gene lookup returns CDR1 SGHDT and CDR2 YYEEEE. This CDR3 has 15 residues. The chain's CDR3 is CASSQGLALPDTQYF. The CDR3 nucleotides read TGTGCCAGCAGCCAGGGACTAGCCCTCCCAGATACGCAGTATTTT.

The chain has TRBV11-2 and TRBJ2-7, with 9 bases aligning to TRBD2. The CDR3 totals 15 residues. The junction had 5 bases not matched to a gene; V was cut back by 5 bases and J by 0 bases. The V gene's germline CDR1 is SGHAT and CDR2 FQNNGV. The CDR3 is CASSTSGWPSYEQYF. The CDR3 region has the DNA TGTGCCAGCAGCACTAGCGGGTGGCCCTCCTACGAGCAGTACTTC.

This clone was recorded a few times. The V call is TRBV2, the J call TRBJ1-5; no clear D gene. Trimming removed 3 bases from V and 4 bases from J, with 7 bases in between. Germline CDR1 is SNHLY and CDR2 is FYNNEI. The CDR3 is 13 amino acids. The DNA for the CDR3 is TGTGCCAGCAGTGATAGGTTTAATCAGCCCCAGCATTTT. As protein: CASSDRFNQPQHF. Looking up the rest from reference TRBV2 and TRBJ1-5 gives the full variable domain: EPEVTQTPSHQVTQMGQEVILRCVPISNHLYFYWYRQILGQKVEFLVSFYNNEISEKSEIFDDQFSVERPDGSNFTLKIRSTKLEDSAMYFCASSDRFNQPQHFGDGTRLSIL.

The chain is built from TRBV28 and TRBJ2-1; 8 bases are a match to TRBD1. Germline lookup yields CDR1 MDHEN and CDR2 SYDVKM. The CDR3 sequence is 13 residues long. Losses at the gene ends were 3 bases for V and 9 bases for J; bases not matched to a gene: 4. CDR3 coding DNA: TGTGCCAGCAGTTTGACAGGGGCAAGTGAGCAGTTCTTC. Residues: CASSLTGASEQFF.

The chain couples TRBV27 to TRBJ2-1; 9 nucleotides align to TRBD2. Germline trimming cut 4 bases from V and 3 bases from J; bases unmatched to any gene: 4. There are 15 residues in the CDR3. CDR1 is MNHEY, CDR2 SMNVEV, per germline (reference sequence). The CDR3 nucleotides read TGTGCCAGCAGTTATAGCGGGAGTGTCTACAATGAGCAGTTCTTC. Protein sequence: CASSYSGSVYNEQFF.

The CDR3 reads CASSLHIAGGYEQYF. For the CDR3, the DNA is TGTGCCAGCAGCCTCCATATAGCGGGAGGGTACGAGCAGTACTTC. The chain is built from TRBV7-2 and TRBJ2-7; TRBD2 matches at 11 bases. This CDR3 has 15 residues. CDR1 and CDR2 (germline): SGHTA, FQGNSA. V lost 5 bases, J lost 4 bases, and 7 bases stayed unmatched.

Concerning this clone itself: Other nucleotide sequences from this sample produce the same CDR3. The rearrangement uses TRBV27 and TRBJ1-5; tentatively, D is TRBD1 (6 bases). The V end lost 2 bases, the J end lost 2 bases, and 10 bases lay between the germline ends. Germline CDR1 is MNHEY and CDR2 is SMNVEV (reference sequence). The CDR3 extends over 15 amino acids. CDR3 protein: CASSLGGAGNQPQHF. CDR3 DNA sequence: TGTGCCAGCAGTTTAGGGGGCGCGGGCAATCAGCCCCAGCATTTT.

This chain links TRBV9 with TRBJ1-2, with 8 positions matching TRBD1. Per germline, CDR1 SGDLS and CDR2 YYNGEE. This CDR3 comprises 15 residues. The ends lost 2 bases at V and 7 bases at J; junction bases unmatched: 10. The CDR3 region has the DNA TGTGCCAGCAGCGTTTCCGAACAGGGGGTGCCTGGCTACACCTTC. Protein sequence: CASSVSEQGVPGYTF.

The chain recombines TRBV7-8 with TRBJ2-1, with TRBD1 matching 7 bases. The trim removed 5 bases at V and 7 bases at J, leaving 11 bases unmatched. There are 15 residues in the CDR3. Germline V gene data show CDR1 as SGHVS and CDR2 as FQNEAQ. The CDR3 sequence is CASSLGQFILNEQFF. As DNA, the CDR3 is TGTGCCAGCAGCCTGGGACAGTTTATCCTAAATGAGCAGTTCTTC.

The chain combines TRBV5-6 with TRBJ2-7, with D possibly TRBD1 on 5 matching bases. The CDR3 has 16 amino acids. V was clipped by 4 bases and J by 0 bases, with 17 bases between them. Germline V gives CDR1 SGHDT, CDR2 YYEEEE. This CDR3 reads CASSQIGDSSSYEQYF. DNA for the CDR3: TGTGCCAGCAGCCAAATTGGAGACAGTTCCTCCTACGAGCAGTACTTC.

V is TRBV25-1 and J is TRBJ2-7; D possibly corresponds to TRBD2 (6 bases). The germline V and J ends were trimmed by 4 bases and 2 bases, with 21 bases remaining between them. The CDR3 has 17 residues. CDR1 and CDR2 (germline): MGHDK, SYGVNS. DNA of the CDR3: TGTGCCAGCAGTGTCCGGGGAGGAGTCCTAAGGGCCTACGAGCAGTACTTC. This encodes CASSVRGGVLRAYEQYF.

CDR3 coding DNA: TGCGCCAGCAGCTTGGTACCTTTAACAGACCTAGCCAAAAACATTCAGTACTTC. This encodes CASSLVPLTDLAKNIQYF. The genes are TRBV5-1 and TRBJ2-4; no firm D call. The germline CDR1 and CDR2 sequences are SGHRS and YFSETQ. The CDR3 has 18 residues. Trimming shortened V by 0 bases and J by 0 bases, and 16 bases separated the two germline ends. The full variable domain, with the rest looked up from reference TRBV5-1 and TRBJ2-4, is KAGVTQTPRYLIKTRGQQVTLSCSPISGHRSVSWYQQTPGQGLQFLFEYFSETQRNKGNFPGRFSGRQFSNSRSEMNVSTLELGDSALYLCASSLVPLTDLAKNIQYFGAGTRLSVL.

This chain links TRBV9 with TRBJ2-5; maybe TRBD1 (5 bases). CDR1 is SGDLS and CDR2 is YYNGEE in the germline V gene. This CDR3 comprises 15 residues. V gave up 0 bases and J gave up 0 bases, with 9 bases separating them. The CDR3 loop reads CASSVGGTYQETQYF. The CDR3 nucleotides read TGTGCCAGCAGCGTAGGGGGCACGTACCAAGAGACCCAGTACTTC.

The CDR3 loop is CASSPGLPGELFF. As DNA, the CDR3 is TGTGCCAGCAGTCCGGGACTGCCGGGGGAGCTGTTTTTT. The J gene is TRBJ2-2, the V gene TRBV27; possibly TRBD2 for D (6 bases). Germline CDR1 reads MNHEY; CDR2 reads SMNVEV (reference sequence). The CDR3 totals 13 residues. V was pared by 5 bases and J by 8 bases, with 12 bases between.